This TCR beta chain was captured by sequencing in a study of cytomegalovirus exposure and HLA in healthy donors. This clone appeared a few times. The primer mix had 60 Vbeta and 13 Jbeta primers. Here immunoSEQ multiplex PCR was the method, and the copy in TCRdb shows in-frame clones only, minus some. The repertoire holds around 130,000 clones, with about 8.6% as singletons. The sequenced sample was PBMCs. The TCR was taken from a woman in her 40s in good health and CMV-seropositive.

The CDR3 protein is CAWSVSPDTGELFF. DNA for the CDR3: TGTGCCTGGAGTGTATCCCCAGACACCGGGGAGCTGTTTTTT. This chain connects TRBV30 to TRBJ2-2; D is ambiguous. The ends were cut back, 0 bases at V and 3 bases at J, with 8 bases in the middle. The length of the CDR3 is 14 residues. Germline-derived CDR1 and CDR2 are GTSNPN and SVGIG (reference sequence).